This T cell receptor beta chain was documented in a study of cytomegalovirus exposure and HLA in healthy donors. The CDR3 has 15 amino acids. Trimming took 5 bases from V and 0 from J; bases not matched to a gene: 4. In germline, CDR1 is SEHNR, CDR2 FQNEAQ (reference sequence). In regard to this clone: Its specificity is unknown.

Use of 60 Vbeta and 13 Jbeta primers characterized the PCR. Produced via immunoSEQ multiplex PCR; TCRdb's table is partial and in-frame only. The sample includes about 210,000 clones, about 85% of them seen just once. Study conclusions and caveats: In vitro data verified a few CMV-associated chains as specific for CMV antigens.

The receptor was derived from a woman between 45 and 65 years old in good health and CMV-seropositive. The sequenced sample consisted of PBMCs. V gene TRBV7-9 combines with J gene TRBJ2-1, with TRBD1 matching over 7 bases. CDR3 nucleotides: TGTGCCAGCAGCCACCGACAGGGCTCCTACAATGAGCAGTTCTTC. It is translated as CASSHRQGSYNEQFF. Supplemented by reference TRBV7-9 and TRBJ2-1, the full variable domain reads DTGVSQNPRHKITKRGQNVTFRCDPISEHNRLYWYRQTLGQGPEFLTYFQNEAQLEKSRLLSDRFSAERPKGSFSTLEIQRTEQGDSAMYLCASSHRQGSYNEQFFGPGTRLTVL.